What follows are 4 T cell receptor beta chains derived from one specimen sequenced in a study of PD-L1 blockade in urothelial cancer. Sequencing used immunoSEQ multiplex PCR; TCRdb keeps in-frame clones, though not all of them. The sample includes approximately 39,000 clones, about 82% of them seen just once. Time point denoted: pretreatment peripheral blood. Sequencing used PBMCs, obtained around atezolizumab (anti-PD-L1) treatment. These receptors were taken from a man of 80 years or more with urothelial cancer.

This clone has just a few counts. The chain uses TRBV7-9 and TRBJ2-3, with 10 nucleotides matching TRBD2. Trimming took 6 bases from V and 1 from J; bases not matched to a gene: 4. CDR3 length: 15 amino acids. The germline gives CDR1 SEHNR, CDR2 FQNEAQ (reference sequence). CDR3 amino acids: CASSSSGSRTDTQYF. CDR3 in DNA: TGTGCCAGCAGTTCTAGCGGGAGCCGCACAGATACGCAGTATTTT.

V is TRBV10-3 and J is TRBJ2-5; TRBD1 matches 8 bases. Germline V lookup: CDR1 ENHRY, CDR2 SYGVKD. The CDR3 totals 12 residues. J was trimmed by 2 bases and V by 10 bases; bases with no gene match: 3. The CDR3 DNA is TGTGCCACAGGGGGCGGTCAAGAGACCCAGTACTTC. It codes for CATGGGQETQYF.

The gene calls are TRBV4-3 and TRBJ1-2; 9 bases fit TRBD1. CDR1 is LGHNA, CDR2 YSLEER, per germline. The CDR3 is made up of 14 amino acids. J was trimmed by 4 bases and V by 1 base; bases with no gene match: 1. CDR3 coding DNA: TGCGCCAGCAGCCAAGGACAGGGGGGCTATGGCTACACCTTC. Its translation: CASSQGQGGYGYTF.

The chain uses TRBV28 and TRBJ2-5, with 7 bases fitting TRBD1. The CDR3 runs to 15 residues. CDR1 is MDHEN and CDR2 is SYDVKM in the germline V gene. Trimming cost V 2 bases and J 7 bases; bases outside gene matches: 10. The CDR3 here is CASSLLTGSLGTQYF. Written as DNA, the CDR3 is TGTGCCAGCAGTTTACTGACAGGGAGCTTGGGGACCCAGTACTTC.